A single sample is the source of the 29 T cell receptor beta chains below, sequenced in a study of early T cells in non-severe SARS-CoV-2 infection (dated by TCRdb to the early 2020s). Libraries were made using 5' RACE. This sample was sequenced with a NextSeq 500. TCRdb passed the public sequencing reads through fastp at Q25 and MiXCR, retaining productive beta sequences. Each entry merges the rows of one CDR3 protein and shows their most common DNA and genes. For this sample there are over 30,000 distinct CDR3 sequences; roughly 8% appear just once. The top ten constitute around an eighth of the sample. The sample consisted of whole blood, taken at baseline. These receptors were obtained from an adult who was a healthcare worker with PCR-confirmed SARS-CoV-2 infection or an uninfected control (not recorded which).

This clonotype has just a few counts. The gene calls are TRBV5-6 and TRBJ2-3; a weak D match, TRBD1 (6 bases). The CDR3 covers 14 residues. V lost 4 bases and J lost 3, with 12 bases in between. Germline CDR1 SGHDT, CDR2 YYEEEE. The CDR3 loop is CASSIYTGTDTQYF. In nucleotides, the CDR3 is TGTGCCAGCAGCATATATACAGGGACAGATACGCAGTATTTT.

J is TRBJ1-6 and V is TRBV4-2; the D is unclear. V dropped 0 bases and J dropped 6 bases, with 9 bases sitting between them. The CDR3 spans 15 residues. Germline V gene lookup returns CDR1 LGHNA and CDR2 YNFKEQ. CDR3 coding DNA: TGTGCCAGCAGCCAAGATTGGGCGGGTAATTCACCCCTCCACTTT. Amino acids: CASSQDWAGNSPLHF.

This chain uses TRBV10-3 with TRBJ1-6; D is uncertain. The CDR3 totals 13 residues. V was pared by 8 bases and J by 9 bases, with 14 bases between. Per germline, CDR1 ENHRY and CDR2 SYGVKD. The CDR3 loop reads CAIHRHLASPLHF. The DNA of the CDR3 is TGTGCCATCCATCGACACTTGGCTTCACCCCTCCACTTT.

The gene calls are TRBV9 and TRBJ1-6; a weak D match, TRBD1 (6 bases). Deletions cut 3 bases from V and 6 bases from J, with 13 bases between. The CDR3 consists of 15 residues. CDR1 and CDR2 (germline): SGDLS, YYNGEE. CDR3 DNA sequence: TGTGCCAGCAGCGAAGAAGGGACACCTAATTCACCCCTCCACTTT. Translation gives CASSEEGTPNSPLHF.

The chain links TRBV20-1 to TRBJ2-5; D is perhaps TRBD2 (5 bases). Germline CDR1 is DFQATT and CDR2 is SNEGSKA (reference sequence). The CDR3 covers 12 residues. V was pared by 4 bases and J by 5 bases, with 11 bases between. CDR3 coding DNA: TGCAGTGCTATGGACTTCGAGGAGACCCAGTACTTC. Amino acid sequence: CSAMDFEETQYF.

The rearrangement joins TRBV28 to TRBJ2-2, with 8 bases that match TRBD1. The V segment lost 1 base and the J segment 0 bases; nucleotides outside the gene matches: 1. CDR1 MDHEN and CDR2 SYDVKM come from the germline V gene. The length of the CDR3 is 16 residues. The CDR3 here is CASSLSGGANTGELFF. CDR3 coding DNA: TGTGCCAGCAGTTTATCAGGGGGCGCGAACACCGGGGAGCTGTTTTTT.

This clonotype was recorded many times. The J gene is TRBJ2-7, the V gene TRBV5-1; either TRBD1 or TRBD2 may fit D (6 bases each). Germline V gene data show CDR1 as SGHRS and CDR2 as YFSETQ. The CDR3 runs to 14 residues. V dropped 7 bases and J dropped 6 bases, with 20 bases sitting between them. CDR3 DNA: TGCGCCAGCTCCCTGACGGGGGCCCTGAGCGAGCAGTACTTC. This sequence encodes CASSLTGALSEQYF.

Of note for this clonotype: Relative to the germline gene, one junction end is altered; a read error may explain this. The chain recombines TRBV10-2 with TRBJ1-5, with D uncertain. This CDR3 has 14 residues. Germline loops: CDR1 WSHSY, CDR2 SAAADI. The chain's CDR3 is CASSEFSRNQPRHF. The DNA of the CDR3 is TGCGCCAGCAGTGAGTTCAGCCGCAATCAGCCCCGGCATTTT.

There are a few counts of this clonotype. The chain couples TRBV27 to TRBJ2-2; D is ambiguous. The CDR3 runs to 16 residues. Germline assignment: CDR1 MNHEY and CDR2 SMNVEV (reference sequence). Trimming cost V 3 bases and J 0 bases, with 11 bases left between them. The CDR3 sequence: CASSLSSPANTGELFF. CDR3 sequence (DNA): TGTGCCAGCAGTTTGAGCAGTCCCGCGAACACCGGGGAGCTGTTTTTT.

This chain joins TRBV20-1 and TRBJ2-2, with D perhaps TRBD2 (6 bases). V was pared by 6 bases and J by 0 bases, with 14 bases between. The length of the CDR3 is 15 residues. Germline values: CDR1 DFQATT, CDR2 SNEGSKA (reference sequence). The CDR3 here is CSATRGTTNTGELFF. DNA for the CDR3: TGCAGTGCCACGCGGGGTACTACGAACACCGGGGAGCTGTTTTTT.

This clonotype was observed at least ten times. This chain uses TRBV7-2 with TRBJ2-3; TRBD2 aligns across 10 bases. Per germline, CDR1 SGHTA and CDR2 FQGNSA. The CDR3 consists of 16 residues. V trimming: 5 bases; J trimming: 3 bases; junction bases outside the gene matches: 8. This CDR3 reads CASSKLAGIRTDTQYF. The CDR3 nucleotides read TGTGCCAGCAGCAAACTAGCGGGGATAAGAACAGATACGCAGTATTTT.

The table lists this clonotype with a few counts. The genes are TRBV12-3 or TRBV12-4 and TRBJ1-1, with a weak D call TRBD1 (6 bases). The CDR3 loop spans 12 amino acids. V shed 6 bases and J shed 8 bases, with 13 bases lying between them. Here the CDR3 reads CASSDTGSEAFF. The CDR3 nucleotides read TGTGCCAGCAGCGATACAGGGTCAGAAGCTTTCTTT.

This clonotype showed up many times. CDR3 sequence: CATSDLGGPKFYTEAFF. The DNA of the CDR3 is TGTGCCACCAGTGATTTAGGAGGTCCGAAATTTTACACTGAAGCTTTCTTT. The V call is TRBV24-1, the J call TRBJ1-1; D unresolved. From germline, CDR1 is KGHDR and CDR2 SFDVKD. CDR3 length: 17 amino acids. V was trimmed by 1 base and J by 3 bases, leaving 17 bases between them.

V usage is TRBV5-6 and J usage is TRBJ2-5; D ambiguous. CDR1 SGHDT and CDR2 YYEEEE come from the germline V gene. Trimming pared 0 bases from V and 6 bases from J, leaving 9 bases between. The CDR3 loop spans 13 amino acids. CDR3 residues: CASSLDRAKTQYF. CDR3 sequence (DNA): TGTGCCAGCAGCTTGGATAGGGCCAAGACCCAGTACTTC.

The CDR3 here is CASSLSFWGAEGLLTYEQYF. The CDR3 DNA is TGTGCCAGCAGTTTATCTTTTTGGGGGGCAGAGGGACTATTAACCTACGAGCAGTACTTC. The chain uses TRBV27 and TRBJ2-7; D perhaps matches TRBD2 (7 bases). V shed 0 bases and J shed 2 bases, with 26 bases lying between them. The CDR3 extends over 20 amino acids. In germline, CDR1 is MNHEY, CDR2 SMNVEV (reference sequence).

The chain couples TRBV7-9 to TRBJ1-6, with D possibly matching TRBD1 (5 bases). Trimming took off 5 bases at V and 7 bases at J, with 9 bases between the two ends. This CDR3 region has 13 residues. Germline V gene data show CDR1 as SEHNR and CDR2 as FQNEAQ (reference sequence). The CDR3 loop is CASSRGENSPLHF. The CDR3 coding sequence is TGTGCCAGCAGCCGAGGGGAGAATTCACCCCTCCACTTT.

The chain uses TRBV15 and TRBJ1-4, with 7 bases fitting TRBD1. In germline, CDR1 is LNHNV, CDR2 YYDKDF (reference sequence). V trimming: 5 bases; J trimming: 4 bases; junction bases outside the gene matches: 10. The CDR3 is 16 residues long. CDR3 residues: CATSGGQASGNEKLFF. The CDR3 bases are TGTGCCACCAGCGGAGGACAGGCTTCTGGTAATGAAAAACTGTTTTTT. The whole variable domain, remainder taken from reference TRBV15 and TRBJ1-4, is DAMVIQNPRYQVTQFGKPVTLSCSQTLNHNVMYWYQQKSSQAPKLLFHYYDKDFNNEADTPDNFQSRRPNTSFCFLDIRSPGLGDTAMYLCATSGGQASGNEKLFFGSGTQLSVL.

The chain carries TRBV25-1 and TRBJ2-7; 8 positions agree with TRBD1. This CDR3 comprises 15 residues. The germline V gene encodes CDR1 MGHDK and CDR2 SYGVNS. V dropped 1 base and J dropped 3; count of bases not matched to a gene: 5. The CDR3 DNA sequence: TGTGCCAGCAGTGAATTGGCAGGGGGCAACTACGAGCAGTACTTC. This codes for CASSELAGGNYEQYF.

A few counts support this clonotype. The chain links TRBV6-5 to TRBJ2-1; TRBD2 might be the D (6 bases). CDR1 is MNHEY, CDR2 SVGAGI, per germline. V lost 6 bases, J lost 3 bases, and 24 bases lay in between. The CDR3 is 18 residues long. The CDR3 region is CASSQDTTGGPYYNEQFF. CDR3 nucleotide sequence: TGTGCCAGCAGCCAGGACACAACCGGGGGTCCCTACTACAATGAGCAGTTCTTC.

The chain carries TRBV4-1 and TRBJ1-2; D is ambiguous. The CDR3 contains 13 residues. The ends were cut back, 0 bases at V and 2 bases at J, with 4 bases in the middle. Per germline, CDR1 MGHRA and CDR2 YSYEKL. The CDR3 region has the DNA TGCGCCAGCAGCCAAGAGGGGAACTATGGCTACACCTTC. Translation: CASSQEGNYGYTF.

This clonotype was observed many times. CDR3 coding DNA: TGCAGTGCCACGACTAGCTACGAGCAGTACTTC. Amino acids: CSATTSYEQYF. The chain has TRBV20-1 and TRBJ2-7; the D gene is possibly TRBD2 (6 bases). Trimming shortened V by 6 bases and J by 3 bases, and 9 bases separated the two germline ends. Looked up from germline, CDR1 is DFQATT and CDR2 is SNEGSKA (reference sequence). The CDR3 has 11 residues.

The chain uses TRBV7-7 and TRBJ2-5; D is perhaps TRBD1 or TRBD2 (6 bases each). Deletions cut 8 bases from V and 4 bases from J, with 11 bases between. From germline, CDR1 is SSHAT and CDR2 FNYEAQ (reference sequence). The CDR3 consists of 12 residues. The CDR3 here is CASGGPTETQYF. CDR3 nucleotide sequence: TGTGCCAGCGGGGGGCCCACAGAGACCCAGTACTTC.

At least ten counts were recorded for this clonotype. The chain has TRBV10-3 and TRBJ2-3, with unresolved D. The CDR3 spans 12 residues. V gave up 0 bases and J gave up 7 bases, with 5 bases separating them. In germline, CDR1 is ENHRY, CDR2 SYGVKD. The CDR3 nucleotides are TGTGCCATCAGTGAGTCGACGAATACGCAGTATTTT. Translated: CAISESTNTQYF.

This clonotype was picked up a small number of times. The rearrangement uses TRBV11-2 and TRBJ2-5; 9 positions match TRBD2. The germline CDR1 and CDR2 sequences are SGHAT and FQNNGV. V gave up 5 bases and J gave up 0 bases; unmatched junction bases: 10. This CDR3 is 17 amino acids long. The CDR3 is CASSPGRLAAYQETQYF. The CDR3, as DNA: TGTGCCAGCAGCCCCGGGCGACTAGCGGCATACCAAGAGACCCAGTACTTC.

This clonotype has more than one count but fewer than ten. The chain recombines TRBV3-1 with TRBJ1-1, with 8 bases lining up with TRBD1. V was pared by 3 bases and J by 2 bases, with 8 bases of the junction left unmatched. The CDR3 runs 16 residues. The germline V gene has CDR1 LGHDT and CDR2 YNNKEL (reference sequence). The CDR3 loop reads CASSQTQTGVNTEAFF. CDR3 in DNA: TGTGCCAGCAGCCAGACTCAGACAGGGGTCAACACTGAAGCTTTCTTT.

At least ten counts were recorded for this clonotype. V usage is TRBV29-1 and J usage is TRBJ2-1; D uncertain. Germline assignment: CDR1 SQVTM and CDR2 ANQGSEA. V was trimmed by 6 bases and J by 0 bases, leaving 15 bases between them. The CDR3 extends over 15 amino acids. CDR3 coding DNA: TGCAGCGTAAAAAAGTCAGTGAGCTCCTACAATGAGCAGTTCTTC. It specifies CSVKKSVSSYNEQFF.

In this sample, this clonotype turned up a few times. The CDR3 sequence: CASSLDLEGFTDTQYF. The CDR3 nucleotides are TGTGCCAGCAGCTTAGATCTAGAAGGCTTCACAGATACGCAGTATTTT. The V call is TRBV11-2, the J call TRBJ2-3, with D uncertain. The CDR3 spans 16 residues. From germline, CDR1 is SGHAT and CDR2 FQNNGV. Trimming pared 0 bases from V and 2 bases from J, leaving 12 bases between.

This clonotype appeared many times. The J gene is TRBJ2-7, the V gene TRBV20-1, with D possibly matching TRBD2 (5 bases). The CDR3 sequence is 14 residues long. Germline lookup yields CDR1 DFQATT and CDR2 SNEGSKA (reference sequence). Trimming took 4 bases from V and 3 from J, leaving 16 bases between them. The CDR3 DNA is TGCAGTGCTATTTCTAGCCTCCGAGTCTACGAGCAGTACTTC. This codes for CSAISSLRVYEQYF.

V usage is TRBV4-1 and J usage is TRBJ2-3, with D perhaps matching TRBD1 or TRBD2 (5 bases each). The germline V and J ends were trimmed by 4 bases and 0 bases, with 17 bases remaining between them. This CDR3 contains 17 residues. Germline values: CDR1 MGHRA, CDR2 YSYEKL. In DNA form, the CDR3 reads TGCGCCAGCAGCCCCAGGGTATGGGGGTCTAGCACAGATACGCAGTATTTT. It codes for CASSPRVWGSSTDTQYF.